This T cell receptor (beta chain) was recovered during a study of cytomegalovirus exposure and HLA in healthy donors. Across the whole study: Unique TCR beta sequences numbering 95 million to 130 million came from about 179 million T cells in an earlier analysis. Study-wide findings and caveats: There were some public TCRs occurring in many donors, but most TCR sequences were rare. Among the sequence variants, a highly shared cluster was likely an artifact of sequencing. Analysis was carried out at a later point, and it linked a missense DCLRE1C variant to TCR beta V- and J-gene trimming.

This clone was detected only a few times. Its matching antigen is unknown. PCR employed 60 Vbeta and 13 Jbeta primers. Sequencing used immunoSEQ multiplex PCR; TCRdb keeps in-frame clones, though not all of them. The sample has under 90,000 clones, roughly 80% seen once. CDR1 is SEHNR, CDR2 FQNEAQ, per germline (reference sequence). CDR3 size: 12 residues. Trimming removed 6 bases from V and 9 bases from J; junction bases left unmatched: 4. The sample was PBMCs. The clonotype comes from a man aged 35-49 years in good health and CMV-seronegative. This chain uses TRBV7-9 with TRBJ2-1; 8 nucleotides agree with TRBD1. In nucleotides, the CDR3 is TGTGCCAGCAGGGCTACAGGGGGTGAGCAGTTCTTC. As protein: CASRATGGEQFF.